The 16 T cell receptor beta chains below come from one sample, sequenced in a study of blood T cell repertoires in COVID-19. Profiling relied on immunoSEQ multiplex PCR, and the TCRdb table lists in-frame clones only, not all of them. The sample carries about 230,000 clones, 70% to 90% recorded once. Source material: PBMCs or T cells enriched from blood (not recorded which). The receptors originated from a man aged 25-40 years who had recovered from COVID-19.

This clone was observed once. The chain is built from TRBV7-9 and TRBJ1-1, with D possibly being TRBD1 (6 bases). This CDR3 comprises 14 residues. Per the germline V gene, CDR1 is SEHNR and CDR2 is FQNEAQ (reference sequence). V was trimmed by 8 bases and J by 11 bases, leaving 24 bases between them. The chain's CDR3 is CASLELTGLSEAFF. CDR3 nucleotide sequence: TGTGCCAGCCTAGAATTGACAGGCCTATCGGAGGCTTTCTTT.

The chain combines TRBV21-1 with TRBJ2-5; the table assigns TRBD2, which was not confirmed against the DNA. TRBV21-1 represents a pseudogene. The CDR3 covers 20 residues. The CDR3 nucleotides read TGTGCCAGCAGCAAAGGCTCCCTAGCGGGAGGGCTAAGTACGGAAGAGACCCAGTACTTC. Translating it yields CASSKGSLAGGLSTEETQYF.

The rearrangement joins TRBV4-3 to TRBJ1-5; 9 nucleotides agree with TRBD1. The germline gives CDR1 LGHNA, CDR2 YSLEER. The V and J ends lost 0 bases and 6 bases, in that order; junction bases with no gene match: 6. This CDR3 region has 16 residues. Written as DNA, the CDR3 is TGCGCCAGCAGCCAAGATTCCCGGACAGGGGCTCAGCCCCAGCATTTT. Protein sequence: CASSQDSRTGAQPQHF.

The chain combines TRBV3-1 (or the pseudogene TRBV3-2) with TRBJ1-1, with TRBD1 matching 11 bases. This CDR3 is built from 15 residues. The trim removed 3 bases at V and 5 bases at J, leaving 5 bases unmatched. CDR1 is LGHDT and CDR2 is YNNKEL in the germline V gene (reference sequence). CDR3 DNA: TGTGCCAGCAGCCAGGACGGGACAGGGGGGACTGAAGCTTTCTTT. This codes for CASSQDGTGGTEAFF.

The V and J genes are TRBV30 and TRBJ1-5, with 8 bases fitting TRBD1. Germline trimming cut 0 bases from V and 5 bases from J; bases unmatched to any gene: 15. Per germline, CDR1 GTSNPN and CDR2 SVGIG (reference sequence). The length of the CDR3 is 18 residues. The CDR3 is CAWSVQFMETGVHQPQHF. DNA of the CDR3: TGTGCCTGGAGTGTACAGTTTATGGAGACAGGGGTTCATCAGCCCCAGCATTTT.

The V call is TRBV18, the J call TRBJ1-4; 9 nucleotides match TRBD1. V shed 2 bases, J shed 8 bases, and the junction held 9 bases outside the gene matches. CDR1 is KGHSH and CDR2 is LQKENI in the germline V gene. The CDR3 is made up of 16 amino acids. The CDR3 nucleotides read TGTGCCAGCTCACCATGGCCGGGGACAGGGATGGAAAAACTGTTTTTT. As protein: CASSPWPGTGMEKLFF. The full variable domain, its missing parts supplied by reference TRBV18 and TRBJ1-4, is NAGVMQNPRHLVRRRGQEARLRCSPMKGHSHVYWYRQLPEEGLKFMVYLQKENIIDESGMPKERFSAEFPKEGPSILRIQQVVRGDSAAYFCASSPWPGTGMEKLFFGSGTQLSVL.

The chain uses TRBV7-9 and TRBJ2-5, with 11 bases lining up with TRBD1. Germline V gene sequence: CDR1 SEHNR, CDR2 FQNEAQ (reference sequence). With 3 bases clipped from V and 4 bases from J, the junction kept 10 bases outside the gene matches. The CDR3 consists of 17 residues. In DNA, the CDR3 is TGTGCCAGCAGCTTGGGGACAGGGGGATCTCGGTCAGAGACCCAGTACTTC. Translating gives CASSLGTGGSRSETQYF.

The DNA for the CDR3 is TGTGCCAGCAGCCAAGGAGCGGATGAGCAGTTCTTC. This encodes CASSQGADEQFF. The V call is TRBV3-1 (or the pseudogene TRBV3-2), the J call TRBJ2-1; TRBD2 might be the D (5 bases). V gave up 1 base and J gave up 8 bases, with 6 bases separating them. Germline-derived CDR1 and CDR2 are LGHDT and YNNKEL (reference sequence). The CDR3 is 12 residues long.

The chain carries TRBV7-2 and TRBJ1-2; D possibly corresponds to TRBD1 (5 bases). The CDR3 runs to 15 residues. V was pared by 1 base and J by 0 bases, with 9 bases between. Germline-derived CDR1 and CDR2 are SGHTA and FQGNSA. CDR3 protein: CASSLGAGTNYGYTF. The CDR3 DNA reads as TGTGCCAGCAGCTTAGGAGCAGGGACTAACTATGGCTACACCTTC.

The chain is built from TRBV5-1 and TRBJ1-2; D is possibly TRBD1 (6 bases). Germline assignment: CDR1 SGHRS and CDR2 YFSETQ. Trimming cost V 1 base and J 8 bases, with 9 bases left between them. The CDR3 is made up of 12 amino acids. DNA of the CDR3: TGCGCCAGCAGCTTGTCTGGGGGCGGCTACACCTTC. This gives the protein CASSLSGGGYTF.

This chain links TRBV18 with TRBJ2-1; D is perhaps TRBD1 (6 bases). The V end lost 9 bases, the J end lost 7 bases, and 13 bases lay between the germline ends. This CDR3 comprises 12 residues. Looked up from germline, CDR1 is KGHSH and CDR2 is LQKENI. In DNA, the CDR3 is TGTGCCAGTGCGAAAGGGACAAATGAGCAGTTCTTC. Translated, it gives CASAKGTNEQFF.

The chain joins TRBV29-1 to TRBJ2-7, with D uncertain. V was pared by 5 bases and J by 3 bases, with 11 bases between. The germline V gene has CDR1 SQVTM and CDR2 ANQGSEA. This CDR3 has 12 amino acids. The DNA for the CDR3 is TGCAGCGTTTTTATCGGAGTCTACGAGCAGTACTTC. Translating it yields CSVFIGVYEQYF.

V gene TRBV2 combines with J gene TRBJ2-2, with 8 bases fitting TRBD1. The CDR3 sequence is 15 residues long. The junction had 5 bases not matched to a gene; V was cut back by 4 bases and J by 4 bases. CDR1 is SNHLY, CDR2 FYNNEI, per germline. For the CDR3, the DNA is TGTGCCAGCAGTGGCCCAGGGGGCACCACCGGGGAGCTGTTTTTT. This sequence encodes CASSGPGGTTGELFF.

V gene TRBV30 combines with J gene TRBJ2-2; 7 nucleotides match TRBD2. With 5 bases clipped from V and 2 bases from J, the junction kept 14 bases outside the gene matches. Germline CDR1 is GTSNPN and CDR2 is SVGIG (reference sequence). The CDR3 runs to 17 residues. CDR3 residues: CAWGKSGGGGNTGELFF. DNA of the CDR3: TGTGCCTGGGGCAAGTCTGGGGGGGGAGGCAACACCGGGGAGCTGTTTTTT.

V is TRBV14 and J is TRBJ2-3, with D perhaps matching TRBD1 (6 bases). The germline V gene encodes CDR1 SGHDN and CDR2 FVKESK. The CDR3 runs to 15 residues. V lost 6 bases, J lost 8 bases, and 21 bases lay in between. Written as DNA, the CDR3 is TGTGCCAGCAGTTTGGAAACAGGGTATCTGCCTACGCAGTATTTT. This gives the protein CASSLETGYLPTQYF.

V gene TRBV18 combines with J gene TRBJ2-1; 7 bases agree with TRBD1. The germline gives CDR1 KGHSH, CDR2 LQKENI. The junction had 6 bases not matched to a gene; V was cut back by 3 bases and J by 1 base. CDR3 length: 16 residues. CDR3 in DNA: TGTGCCAGCTCACCCTCGGGGACAGAGTCCTACAATGAGCAGTTCTTC. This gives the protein CASSPSGTESYNEQFF.